The rows below give T cell receptor beta chains drawn from one sample of a study of PD-1 blockade in classical Hodgkin lymphoma. Here immunoSEQ multiplex PCR was the method, and the copy in TCRdb shows in-frame clones only, minus some. Among roughly 96,000 clones, 75% to 90% were seen once, and the ten largest hold about 10%. This sample comprised peripheral blood mononuclear cells (PBMCs), obtained before the second cycle of nivolumab. The receptors come from a human donor with classical Hodgkin lymphoma. CDR3s include the opening cysteine and the closing phenylalanine or tryptophan. D genes are given only for firm matches. The listing skips clone size in some rows; elsewhere it reads once, few, many or a size class.

clone size: once
V gene: TRBV5-1
D gene: -
J gene: TRBJ2-5
CDR3 protein: CASSAMTGQETQYF
CDR3 DNA: TGCGCCAGCAGCGCGATGACAGGCCAAGAGACCCAGTACTTC

clone size: -
V gene: TRBV13
D gene: -
J gene: TRBJ1-2
CDR3 protein: CASSLRDIRYGYTF
CDR3 DNA: TGTGCCAGCAGCTTACGGGACATACGCTATGGCTACACCTTC

clone size: -
V gene: TRBV5-4
D gene: TRBD2
J gene: TRBJ2-1
CDR3 protein: CASKLADNEQFF
CDR3 DNA: TGTGCCAGCAAACTAGCGGACAATGAGCAGTTCTTC

clone size: -
V gene: TRBV7-2
D gene: -
J gene: TRBJ2-1
CDR3 protein: CASSLMGTIRVEFF
CDR3 DNA: TGTGCCAGCAGCTTAATGGGAACGATCAGGGTCGAGTTCTTC

clone size: -
V gene: TRBV7-9
D gene: TRBD2
J gene: TRBJ2-5
CDR3 protein: CASSTGAGTSKETQYF
CDR3 DNA: TGTGCCAGCAGCACCGGGGCCGGGACTAGCAAAGAGACCCAGTACTTC

clone size: -
V gene: TRBV4-2
D gene: -
J gene: TRBJ2-5
CDR3 protein: CASSQDGLNQETQYF
CDR3 DNA: TGTGCCAGCAGCCAGGATGGACTGAATCAAGAGACCCAGTACTTC

clone size: once
V gene: TRBV5-5
D gene: -
J gene: TRBJ2-2
CDR3 protein: CASSLEAGVAGELFF
CDR3 DNA: TGTGCCAGCAGCTTGGAGGCAGGAGTTGCCGGGGAGCTGTTTTTT

clone size: -
V gene: TRBV10-3
D gene: TRBD2
J gene: TRBJ2-3
CDR3 protein: CAIRTLGGDTDTQYF
CDR3 DNA: TGTGCCATCAGGACCCTCGGGGGGGACACAGATACGCAGTATTTT

clone size: -
V gene: TRBV4-1
D gene: -
J gene: TRBJ2-4
CDR3 protein: CASSQPYWGPGENIQYF
CDR3 DNA: TGCGCCAGCAGCCAGCCCTATTGGGGGCCTGGGGAAAACATTCAATACTTC

clone size: -
V gene: TRBV28
D gene: -
J gene: TRBJ1-6
CDR3 protein: CASSLFAEVMVRGGDNSPLHF
CDR3 DNA: TGTGCCAGCAGTTTATTTGCGGAGGTGATGGTCAGGGGAGGGGATAATTCACCCCTCCACTTT

clone size: -
V gene: TRBV10-1
D gene: -
J gene: TRBJ2-5
CDR3 protein: CASSAQEETQYF
CDR3 DNA: TGCGCCAGCAGTGCCCAGGAAGAGACCCAGTACTTC

clone size: -
V gene: TRBV6-5
D gene: -
J gene: TRBJ2-1
CDR3 protein: CASSYPGNEQFF
CDR3 DNA: TGTGCCAGCAGTTACCCGGGGAATGAGCAGTTCTTC

clone size: once
V gene: TRBV28
D gene: -
J gene: TRBJ1-2
CDR3 protein: CASSYDYGYTF
CDR3 DNA: TGTGCCAGCAGTTACGACTATGGCTACACCTTC

clone size: -
V gene: TRBV13
D gene: -
J gene: TRBJ1-3
CDR3 protein: CASSLDEGLVSGNTIYF
CDR3 DNA: TGTGCCAGCAGCTTAGATGAGGGGTTAGTCTCTGGAAACACCATATATTTT

clone size: -
V gene: TRBV7-2
D gene: TRBD1
J gene: TRBJ2-1
CDR3 protein: CASSLDRTGGVYNEQFF
CDR3 DNA: TGTGCCAGCAGCTTAGACCGGACAGGGGGGGTTTACAATGAGCAGTTCTTC

clone size: -
V gene: TRBV6-5
D gene: -
J gene: TRBJ2-5
CDR3 protein: CASSYGETQYF
CDR3 DNA: TGTGCCAGCAGTTATGGGGAGACCCAGTACTTC

clone size: -
V gene: TRBV6-1
D gene: -
J gene: TRBJ1-1
CDR3 protein: CASRELMNTEAFF
CDR3 DNA: TGTGCCAGCAGGGAACTCATGAACACTGAAGCTTTCTTT

clone size: -
V gene: TRBV30
D gene: TRBD2
J gene: TRBJ2-7
CDR3 protein: CACRILGTSGSGAHYEQYF
CDR3 DNA: TGTGCCTGTAGAATTCTCGGGACTAGCGGGAGTGGAGCACATTACGAGCAGTACTTC

clone size: -
V gene: TRBV4-1
D gene: -
J gene: TRBJ1-5
CDR3 protein: CASSQDFGQFTQHF
CDR3 DNA: TGCGCCAGCAGCCAAGATTTTGGACAATTTACCCAGCATTTT

clone size: -
V gene: TRBV7-8
D gene: TRBD2
J gene: TRBJ2-1
CDR3 protein: CASSLALLTSGINEQFF
CDR3 DNA: TGTGCCAGCAGCTTAGCGCTACTAACTAGCGGGATTAATGAGCAGTTCTTC

clone size: -
V gene: TRBV19
D gene: -
J gene: TRBJ2-7
CDR3 protein: CASSMGQGWEQYF
CDR3 DNA: TGTGCCAGTAGTATGGGTCAGGGTTGGGAGCAGTACTTC

clone size: -
V gene: TRBV15
D gene: -
J gene: TRBJ1-5
CDR3 protein: CATSRGGQRNQPQHF
CDR3 DNA: TGTGCCACCAGCAGAGGTGGACAGAGAAATCAGCCCCAGCATTTT

clone size: -
V gene: TRBV29-1
D gene: TRBD1
J gene: TRBJ2-5
CDR3 protein: CSVEQTGGQETQYF
CDR3 DNA: TGCAGCGTTGAACAAACAGGGGGGCAGGAGACCCAGTACTTC